Listed below are T cell receptor beta chains from one sample, sequenced in a study of blood T cell repertoires in COVID-19. TCRdb keeps only in-frame clones here, not all; method: immunoSEQ multiplex PCR. The sample records hundreds of thousands of clones, 89% being singletons. Sequences were obtained from peripheral blood. The receptors here all came from a young man with COVID-19, enrolled during active disease. The CDR3 runs from the conserved cysteine through the conserved F or W. D genes are given only for firm matches.

TRBJ1-1 - TRBV20-1 CSALGGAEAFF TGCAGTGCTCTGGGGGGGGCTGAAGCTTTCTTT
TRBJ1-5 TRBD1 TRBV28 CASSPAGGPGNQPQHF TGTGCCAGCAGTCCAGCAGGGGGGCCAGGCAATCAGCCCCAGCATTTT
TRBJ2-3 - TRBV7-9 CASSPRADTQYF TGTGCCAGCAGCCCGAGGGCAGATACGCAGTATTTT
TRBJ1-2 TRBD1 TRBV19 CASSIGQGVYGYTF TGTGCCAGTAGTATCGGACAGGGGGTATATGGCTACACCTTC
TRBJ2-3 TRBD2 TRBV28 CASGTGLVTDTQYF TGTGCCAGCGGGACCGGACTAGTTACAGATACGCAGTATTTT
TRBJ2-3 - TRBV11-3 CASRGGSTDTQYF TGTGCCAGCAGAGGCGGTAGCACAGATACGCAGTATTTT
TRBJ2-7 TRBD1 TRBV6-5 CASSLRTGPYEQYF TGTGCCAGCAGTCTCCGGACAGGGCCGTACGAGCAGTACTTC
TRBJ2-1 TRBD2 TRBV7-9 CASSLRTSENNEQFF TGTGCCAGCAGCTTGCGGACTAGCGAAAACAATGAGCAGTTCTTC
TRBJ1-5 - TRBV12-3/TRBV12-4 CASSRIPNQPQHF TGTGCCAGCAGCAGAATACCCAATCAGCCCCAGCATTTT
TRBJ2-6 - TRBV7-3 CASSLTGTTGANVLTF TGTGCCAGCAGCTTAACCGGGACAACTGGGGCCAACGTCCTGACTTTC
TRBJ2-7 - TRBV6-5 CASSYSMWTATYEQYF TGTGCCAGCAGTTACTCGATGTGGACAGCCACCTACGAGCAGTACTTC
TRBJ2-1 TRBD2 TRBV2 CASSPGLAGGLQFF TGTGCCAGCAGCCCGGGACTAGCGGGGGGACTGCAGTTCTTC
TRBJ1-1 - TRBV7-9 CASSFSDTEAFF TGTGCCAGCAGCTTCAGCGACACTGAAGCTTTCTTT
TRBJ1-5 TRBD1 TRBV5-1 CASSETGAEQPQHF TGCGCCAGCAGCGAGACAGGGGCTGAACAGCCCCAGCATTTT
TRBJ2-7 - TRBV6-5 CATSIAYEQYF TGTGCCACCAGTATAGCCTACGAGCAGTACTTC
TRBJ1-1 - TRBV6-5 CASSSRQIVQNTEAFF TGTGCCAGCAGTTCCCGACAGATAGTCCAAAACACTGAAGCTTTCTTT
TRBJ2-7 TRBD2 TRBV7-9 CASTSVSGGPGEQYF TGTGCCAGCACCTCCGTGTCGGGAGGGCCCGGCGAGCAGTACTTC
TRBJ1-2 TRBD1 TRBV7-9 CASSLQDRDSGYTF TGTGCCAGCAGCTTACAAGACAGGGACTCTGGCTACACCTTC
TRBJ1-1 - TRBV5-4 CASSPPNRAEAFF TGTGCCAGCAGCCCACCGAACAGGGCGGAAGCTTTCTTT
TRBJ2-7 TRBD1 TRBV19 CASSQTQGAFYEQYF TGTGCCAGTAGTCAGACCCAGGGGGCCTTCTACGAGCAGTACTTC
TRBJ1-2 TRBD1 TRBV19 CASSAGTGNGYTF TGTGCCAGTAGTGCCGGGACAGGGAATGGCTACACCTTC
TRBJ2-1 TRBD1 TRBV6-5 CASSKGQGNEQFF TGTGCCAGCAGTAAGGGACAGGGGAATGAGCAGTTCTTC
TRBJ1-1 TRBD1 TRBV6-6 CASRQGVGTEAFF TGTGCCAGCAGACAGGGGGTGGGCACTGAAGCTTTCTTT
TRBJ2-7 TRBD1 TRBV18 CASSSSWDRGSYEQYF TGTGCCAGCTCCAGTTCTTGGGACAGGGGGTCCTACGAGCAGTACTTC
TRBJ1-2 - TRBV28 CASSFRVNYGYTF TGTGCCAGCAGTTTCCGAGTCAACTATGGCTACACCTTC
TRBJ2-7 TRBD1 TRBV27 CASSFSGTGGSYEQYF TGTGCCAGCAGTTTCTCCGGGACAGGGGGCTCCTACGAGCAGTACTTC
TRBJ2-1 TRBD2 TRBV7-6 CASSLNPASGYNEQFF TGTGCCAGCAGCCTAAACCCGGCTAGCGGCTACAATGAGCAGTTCTTC
TRBJ2-2 TRBD2 TRBV7-9 CASSHTQREGRRTGELFF TGTGCCAGCAGCCATACACAGCGGGAGGGACGGCGGACCGGGGAGCTGTTTTTT
TRBJ1-2 - TRBV12-3/TRBV12-4 CASSFTGNYGYTF TGTGCCAGCAGTTTTACGGGGAACTATGGCTACACCTTC
TRBJ2-5 - TRBV12-3/TRBV12-4 CASSFGGGETQYF TGTGCCAGCAGTTTTGGGGGAGGAGAGACCCAGTACTTC
TRBJ2-5 TRBD2 TRBV11-2 CASSHERLAVETQYF TGTGCCAGCAGTCATGAACGACTAGCGGTCGAGACCCAGTACTTC
TRBJ2-3 TRBD2 TRBV5-5 CASSKTSGTDTQYF TGTGCCAGCAGCAAAACTAGCGGCACAGATACGCAGTATTTT
TRBJ1-2 - TRBV27 CASNLLSGGAQSDYTF TGTGCCAGCAATCTCTTATCTGGCGGCGCCCAGTCAGACTACACCTTC
TRBJ2-3 TRBD2 TRBV5-4 CASSLATSGQGDTQYF TGTGCCAGCAGCTTGGCGACTAGCGGGCAGGGTGATACGCAGTATTTT